These 4 T cell receptor beta chains were all obtained from the same sample, sequenced in a study of OX40 agonist ivuxolimab in advanced cancers. Sequencing was performed with immunoSEQ multiplex PCR; in TCRdb, only in-frame clones are kept and a portion is missing. The sample has approximately 60,000 clones, around 87% seen once; the top ten hold around 15%. The sample was CD4+ or CD8+ T cells sorted from blood, taken in a trial of the OX40 agonist ivuxolimab. These receptors all come from an adult with an advanced solid tumor such as melanoma, head and neck, liver or kidney cancer.

This sequence joins TRBV5-5 and TRBJ1-1; TRBD1 matches 7 bases. Germline lookup yields CDR1 SGHKS and CDR2 YYEKEE (reference sequence). This CDR3 is 14 amino acids long. J was trimmed by 1 base and V by 4 bases; bases with no gene match: 4. The CDR3 loop is CASSMGQRNTEAFF. The DNA for the CDR3 is TGTGCCAGCAGCATGGGACAGCGGAACACTGAAGCTTTCTTT.

The chain links TRBV19 to TRBJ2-1; D is unclear. Germline CDR1 LNHDA, CDR2 SQIVND (reference sequence). V lost 3 bases to trimming and J lost 5 bases, with 11 bases between them. CDR3 length equals 14 residues. The chain's CDR3 is CASSIGLPDNEQFF. The CDR3 nucleotides are TGTGCCAGTAGTATCGGTTTGCCCGACAATGAGCAGTTCTTC.

V and J are TRBV5-8 and TRBJ2-1; 8 bases align to TRBD2. The CDR3 extends over 15 amino acids. J lost 5 bases, V lost 5 bases, and 9 bases had no gene match. Germline CDR1 is SGHTS and CDR2 is YDEGEE. In DNA form, the CDR3 reads TGTGCCAGCAGGTCGAAAGCGGGGGCCGACAATGAGCAGTTCTTC. Translation gives CASRSKAGADNEQFF. The whole variable domain, filled in from reference TRBV5-8 and TRBJ2-1, reads EAGVTQSPTHLIKTRGQQATLRCSPISGHTSVYWYQQALGLGLQFLLWYDEGEERNRGNFPPRFSGRQFPNYSSELNVNALELEDSALYLCASRSKAGADNEQFFGPGTRLTVL.

The chain uses TRBV15 and TRBJ2-7; TRBD2 matches at 7 bases. The CDR3 is 17 amino acids. Germline V CDR1 and CDR2: LNHNV, YYDKDF (reference sequence). Trimming cost V 2 bases and J 2 bases; bases outside gene matches: 12. The CDR3 DNA reads TGTGCCACCAGCAGAACCCTGGGGGGGACGGCGACCTACGAGCAGTACTTC. Amino acid sequence: CATSRTLGGTATYEQYF.